This TCR beta chain was sequenced for a study of cytomegalovirus exposure and HLA in healthy donors. This clone was observed a single time. Its antigen is unidentified. V lost 2 bases to trimming and J lost 0 bases, with 20 bases between them. Germline-derived CDR1 and CDR2 are SGHTS and YDEGEE. The CDR3 loop spans 18 amino acids. Study results and caveats: In an earlier analysis, productive rearrangement rates for most beta V segments clustered near 90% or 30%.

Primers included in the PCR were 60 Vbeta and 13 Jbeta primers. Libraries were prepared by immunoSEQ multiplex PCR; TCRdb keeps only in-frame clonotypes and omits some of them. The repertoire holds more than 80,000 clones, about 78% seen once, with 4.1% in the top ten. This TCR was recovered from a woman aged 40 to 50 in good health and CMV-seropositive. Material: PBMCs. The chain combines TRBV5-8 with TRBJ1-2, with D perhaps TRBD1 (5 bases). The DNA of the CDR3 is TGTGCCAGCAGCTTCCGAGGACACAAAGTGGGAACTAACTATGGCTACACCTTC. It translates to CASSFRGHKVGTNYGYTF. Drawing the rest from reference TRBV5-8 and TRBJ1-2, the complete variable domain is EAGVTQSPTHLIKTRGQQATLRCSPISGHTSVYWYQQALGLGLQFLLWYDEGEERNRGNFPPRFSGRQFPNYSSELNVNALELEDSALYLCASSFRGHKVGTNYGYTFGSGTRLTVV.